The 30 T cell receptor beta chains given below trace back to one sample, sequenced in a study of T cells in women clearing cervical HPV infection. Clones were sequenced by immunoSEQ multiplex PCR, and TCRdb holds only the in-frame ones, with some missing. The sample table includes tens of thousands of clones. The sequenced sample consisted of blood buffy coat. The receptor set was obtained from a woman aged 18 to 75 with a cervical HPV16 infection that either progressed to CIN3+ or cleared (not recorded which).

A remark on this clone: The CDR3 end lies 3 residues beyond the end of the read and is filled in from the germline J gene. The chain joins TRBV5-6 to TRBJ1-5, with 7 bases that match TRBD1. The CDR3 sequence is 14 residues long. Per germline, CDR1 SGHDT and CDR2 YYEEEE. The J segment lost 2 bases and the V segment lost 3 bases, leaving 2 bases of the junction unmatched. The CDR3 loop reads CASSYQGGNQPQHF. The CDR3 DNA, read in part, is TGTGCCAGCAGCTACCAGGGGGGCAATCAGCCC.

As concerns this clone: The read ends 3 residues before the CDR3 terminus; that terminus is restored from the germline J gene. The chain couples TRBV10-3 to TRBJ2-3; D is uncertain. CDR1 is ENHRY and CDR2 is SYGVKD in the germline V gene. The CDR3 extends over 15 amino acids. The CDR3 DNA, read in part, is TGTGCCATCAGTGAGTCGGGCAGTCCGGAACAGCCG. Translated: CAISESGSPEQP. The complete CDR3 sequence is CAISESGSPEQPQYF.

As concerns this clone: The CDR3 extends 3 residues past the end of the read, so its final part is completed from the germline J gene. The chain combines TRBV2 with TRBJ2-5; D is unclear. The germline V gene has CDR1 SNHLY and CDR2 FYNNEI. The CDR3 consists of 15 residues. V shed 6 bases and J shed 5 bases, with 19 bases lying between them. CDR3 DNA (partial): TGTGCCAGCAGAGGAAAGGGCCGATCCAGTGAGACC. Its protein is CASRGKGRSSET. The whole CDR3 protein reads CASRGKGRSSETQYF.

Remarks on this clone: Read coverage stops 3 residues before the CDR3 terminus; the germline J gene supplies the remainder. The chain combines TRBV11-2 with TRBJ2-5, with TRBD1 matching over 7 bases. CDR3 length equals 15 residues. V lost 3 bases, J lost 4 bases, and 8 bases stayed unmatched. The V gene's germline CDR1 is SGHAT and CDR2 FQNNGV. CDR3 amino acids: CASSFGRGGLETQYF. The sequenced part of the CDR3 DNA is TGTGCCAGCAGCTTTGGGCGAGGGGGCCTAGAGACC.

As for this clone: At one end, the junction sequence differs from germline, possibly due to a read error. The CDR3 extends 3 residues past the end of the read, so its final part is completed from the germline J gene. The identical CDR3 is also encoded by other nucleotide sequences in the sample. V is TRBV7-9 and J is TRBJ1-3; no clear D gene. CDR3 length equals 15 residues. Germline CDR1 is SEHNR and CDR2 is FQNEAQ (reference sequence). CDR3 residues: CASSADLTSGNTIYF. The DNA read from the CDR3 is TGTGCCAGCAGCGCCGACTTGACCTCTGGAAACACG.

In regard to this clone: The read terminates 3 residues before the CDR3 end, so the remaining end is supplied by the germline J gene. V is TRBV5-1 and J is TRBJ2-4, with D tentatively TRBD2 (5 bases). The length of the CDR3 is 15 residues. Germline-derived CDR1 and CDR2 are SGHRS and YFSETQ. Trimming removed 4 bases from V and 6 bases from J, with 17 bases in between. CDR3 sequence reads: CASSEGGPVPNIQYF. The sequenced CDR3 bases are TGCGCCAGCAGCGAGGGTGGGCCAGTCCCAAACATT.

Note on this clone: The CDR3 extends 3 residues past the end of the read, so its final part is completed from the germline J gene. This rearrangement joins TRBV7-9 to TRBJ2-1; tentatively, D is TRBD2 (6 bases). The ends were cut back, 2 bases at V and 3 bases at J, with 11 bases in the middle. CDR1 SEHNR and CDR2 FQNEAQ come from the germline V gene (reference sequence). CDR3 length equals 15 residues. The chain's CDR3 is CASSLQAGFYNEQFF. The CDR3 DNA, read in part, is TGTGCCAGCAGCTTACAAGCGGGCTTCTACAATGAG.

Worth noting for this clone: The CDR3 is cut off 3 residues early in the read; its end comes from the germline J gene. The chain links TRBV2 to TRBJ2-3, with 9 nucleotides matching TRBD1. CDR3 length: 15 residues. Germline loops: CDR1 SNHLY, CDR2 FYNNEI. Unmatched junction bases numbered 4, after V lost 4 bases and J lost 2 bases. The CDR3 sequence: CASSVGQGITDTQYF. Incomplete CDR3 DNA: TGTGCCAGCAGTGTAGGACAGGGGATCACAGATACG.

As concerns this clone: With the read ending 3 residues before the CDR3 end, the germline J gene is used to fill in that end. The rearrangement links TRBV4-1 to TRBJ2-3; 7 bases line up with TRBD2. This CDR3 has 14 residues. In germline, CDR1 is MGHRA, CDR2 YSYEKL. The sequenced CDR3 bases are TGCGCCAGCAGCCTGTCCCGGGACTATGATGCG. This codes for CASSLSRDYDA. The whole CDR3 protein reads CASSLSRDYDAQYF.

With respect to this clone: A read error may account for a junction end that differs from germline. The read gets to within 3 residues of the CDR3 end, and the germline J gene fills in the rest. Additional DNA sequences in this sample encode the identical CDR3. V gene TRBV7-6 combines with J gene TRBJ1-3, with D uncertain. The CDR3 extends over 16 amino acids. In germline, CDR1 is SGHVS, CDR2 FNYEAQ. The DNA read from the CDR3 is TGTGCCAGCAGCTTAGGGCCAGGTTTCTCTGGAAACACT. Amino acids: CASSLGPGFSGNT. The full CDR3 protein is CASSLGPGFSGNTIYF.

Comment on this clone: The read comes to an end 3 residues before the CDR3 does, leaving the germline J gene to fill in the end. The chain carries TRBV5-1 and TRBJ2-7, with D possibly TRBD2 on 5 matching bases. This CDR3 is built from 14 residues. The germline gives CDR1 SGHRS, CDR2 YFSETQ. Trimming took 4 bases from V and 2 from J, leaving 13 bases between them. CDR3 bases read: TGCGCCAGCAGCACCGGGGTTGCTACCTACGAG. This codes for CASSTGVATYE. The entire CDR3 protein reads CASSTGVATYEQYF.

A note on this clone: The sequence runs out 3 residues before the end of the CDR3; the remainder is reconstructed from the germline J gene. The V call is TRBV18, the J call TRBJ2-6; TRBD1 might be the D (6 bases). The ends were cut back, 6 bases at V and 2 bases at J, with 14 bases in the middle. CDR1 and CDR2 from the germline V gene are KGHSH and LQKENI. This CDR3 contains 16 residues. The CDR3 bases that were read are TGTGCCAGCTCCCCTGGGAACAGGGCTGGGGCCAACGTC. Translated, it gives CASSPGNRAGANV. The whole CDR3 region reads CASSPGNRAGANVLTF.

On this clone itself: The observed sequence ends 3 residues before the CDR3 terminus, with the missing tail filled in from the germline J gene. The chain uses TRBV12-5 and TRBJ2-3, with D perhaps TRBD1 (6 bases). CDR1 LGHNT and CDR2 FRNRAP come from the germline V gene. V was pared by 5 bases and J by 0 bases, with 12 bases between. The length of the CDR3 is 15 residues. CDR3 DNA (partial): TGTGCTAGTGGTCCACTCAGGGGTAGCACAGATACG. This codes for CASGPLRGSTDT. In full, the CDR3 is CASGPLRGSTDTQYF.

With respect to this clone: From the germline J gene comes the end of the CDR3, since the read stops 3 residues before it. This rearrangement joins TRBV10-2 to TRBJ2-1; D is unresolved. CDR1 and CDR2 from the germline V gene are WSHSY and SAAADI. V lost 0 bases and J 5 bases, leaving 8 bases between the germline ends. The CDR3 is made up of 14 amino acids. The CDR3 bases that were read are TGCGCCAGCAGTGAGTCGAAAGTAGACAATGAG. Translation: CASSESKVDNE. The entire CDR3 reads CASSESKVDNEQFF.

Worth noting for this clone: The read finishes 3 residues shy of the CDR3 end, and the germline J gene is used to complete it. The rearrangement links TRBV5-1 to TRBJ2-3, with D perhaps TRBD1 (6 bases). The CDR3 runs to 18 residues. The V gene lost 0 bases and the J gene lost 2 bases, with 19 bases spanning the gap. In germline, CDR1 is SGHRS, CDR2 YFSETQ. Incomplete CDR3 DNA: TGCGCCAGCAGCTTGGCACCAGTCCAAGGGGGACCCACAGATACG. The encoded protein is CASSLAPVQGGPTDT. The whole CDR3 reads CASSLAPVQGGPTDTQYF.

Concerning this clone: With the read ending 3 residues before the CDR3 end, the germline J gene is used to fill in that end. The chain recombines TRBV6-2 or TRBV6-3 with TRBJ2-7; TRBD2 aligns across 9 bases. CDR1 is MNHEY, CDR2 SVGEGT, per germline. V was pared by 0 bases and J by 3 bases, with 3 bases of the junction left unmatched. The CDR3 covers 15 residues. The CDR3 DNA, read in part, is TGTGCCAGCAGTTACTCGCTAGCGGGGAGCTACGAG. It encodes CASSYSLAGSYE. The entire CDR3 protein reads CASSYSLAGSYEQYF.

To note about this clone: Read coverage stops 3 residues before the CDR3 terminus; the germline J gene supplies the remainder. The chain has TRBV24-1 and TRBJ2-2; the match to TRBD1 covers 9 bases. The CDR3 runs to 14 residues. V shed 5 bases, J shed 3 bases, and the junction held 0 bases outside the gene matches. Per the germline V gene, CDR1 is KGHDR and CDR2 is SFDVKD. The CDR3 region is CATSGDRDTGELFF. The CDR3 bases that were read are TGTGCCACCAGTGGGGACAGGGACACCGGGGAG.

Regarding this clone: The read halts 3 residues ahead of the CDR3 end, with the missing end drawn from the germline J gene. The V call is TRBV19, the J call TRBJ2-3, with D possibly matching TRBD2 (7 bases). CDR1 LNHDA and CDR2 SQIVND come from the germline V gene (reference sequence). There are 17 residues in the CDR3. The chain's CDR3 is CASSALRGRAGDQPQYF. The sequenced part of the CDR3 DNA is TGTGCCAGTAGTGCACTAAGGGGGAGGGCCGGGGATCAGCCG.

A note on this clone: The DNA ends 3 residues before the CDR3 does, and the rest of the CDR3 is filled in from the germline J gene. The chain is built from TRBV19 and TRBJ1-5; D is ambiguous. The CDR3 consists of 16 residues. Germline CDR1 reads LNHDA; CDR2 reads SQIVND (reference sequence). The ends were cut back, 4 bases at V and 2 bases at J, with 15 bases in the middle. The CDR3 DNA, read in part, is TGTGCCAGTAGTACGACCGGAGGAAGGGGCAATCAGCCC. Its protein product is CASSTTGGRGNQP. The full CDR3 protein is CASSTTGGRGNQPQHF.

Comments on this clone: The CDR3 end falls 3 residues outside the read, so it is completed with the germline J gene. This chain joins TRBV28 and TRBJ2-1; 9 nucleotides match TRBD2. The CDR3 has 15 amino acids. The germline V gene encodes CDR1 MDHEN and CDR2 SYDVKM. V was clipped by 3 bases and J by 6 bases; unmatched bases: 6. The CDR3 bases that were read are TGTGCCAGCAGTTTGAGCGGGGGGACCGCCAATGAG. Its protein product is CASSLSGGTANE. The entire CDR3 sequence reads CASSLSGGTANEQFF.

As concerns this clone: Sequencing ends 3 residues short of the CDR3 end; the germline J gene provides the rest. The rearrangement joins TRBV5-6 to TRBJ2-7, with a possible D match to TRBD1 (5 bases). This CDR3 region has 15 residues. Germline loops: CDR1 SGHDT, CDR2 YYEEEE. V was shortened by 0 bases and J by 2 bases, with 12 bases between the two germline ends. The sequenced part of the CDR3 DNA is TGTGCCAGCAGCTTGGCAGGGAAGGGGACCTACGAG. The encoded protein is CASSLAGKGTYE. The full CDR3 is CASSLAGKGTYEQYF.

Comment on this clone: The missing CDR3 end, 3 residues past where the read stops, is filled in from the germline J gene. V is TRBV14 and J is TRBJ2-1; maybe TRBD2 (7 bases). The CDR3 sequence is 17 residues long. Germline CDR1 and CDR2: SGHDN and FVKESK. V was pared by 2 bases and J by 6 bases, with 20 bases between. CDR3 sequence reads: CASSQLSSRGGGNEQFF. The part of the CDR3 DNA that was read is TGTGCCAGCAGCCAACTCTCGTCGAGGGGGGGCGGCAATGAG.

On this clone itself: The read ends 3 residues early relative to the CDR3; the germline J gene fills the gap. The rearrangement joins TRBV5-6 to TRBJ1-2, with a possible D match to TRBD1 (5 bases). The length of the CDR3 is 13 residues. Germline lookup yields CDR1 SGHDT and CDR2 YYEEEE. V lost 4 bases and J 7 bases, leaving 14 bases between the germline ends. CDR3 protein: CASSDVQGRGYTF. The covered CDR3 bases are TGTGCCAGCAGCGACGTGCAGGGCCGTGGC.

On this clone itself: The CDR3 goes on 3 residues after the read ends, and that part is filled in from the germline J gene. V gene TRBV18 combines with J gene TRBJ1-2; D might be TRBD1 (6 bases). The germline gives CDR1 KGHSH, CDR2 LQKENI. The CDR3 covers 21 residues. The CDR3 sequence: CASSPSALERGGGMGYNDYTF. CDR3 bases read: TGTGCCAGCTCACCGTCCGCCCTTGAGCGGGGGGGCGGAATGGGCTACAATGAC.

To note about this clone: Coverage ceases 3 residues before the CDR3 finishes, and the germline J gene fills in the end. The V and J genes are TRBV19 and TRBJ2-6, with D possibly TRBD2 on 6 matching bases. CDR1 and CDR2 from the germline V gene are LNHDA and SQIVND (reference sequence). CDR3 length: 17 amino acids. The V end lost 5 bases, the J end lost 3 bases, and 17 bases lay between the germline ends. The sequenced part of the CDR3 DNA is TGTGCCAGTAGTCCACCGACCACGGGGGTTGGGGCCAACGTC. Protein product: CASSPPTTGVGANV. The full CDR3 reads CASSPPTTGVGANVLTF.

Regarding this clone: The missing CDR3 end, 3 residues past where the read stops, is filled in from the germline J gene. This chain connects TRBV30 to TRBJ1-3, with unresolved D. Trimming removed 7 bases at V and 3 bases at J, with 10 bases between. The germline V gene has CDR1 GTSNPN and CDR2 SVGIG (reference sequence). CDR3 length: 12 residues. CDR3 loop: CASSRGGNTIYF. The CDR3 DNA, read in part, is TGTGCCTCCTCGAGAGGTGGAAACACC.

This CDR3 reads CASSLGGARNEKLFF. The sequenced CDR3 bases are TGTGCCAGCAGCTTAGGAGGTGCCCGAAATGAAAAG. The J gene is TRBJ2-2, the V gene TRBV7-9; D gene unclear. The read comes to an end 3 residues before the CDR3 does, leaving the germline J gene to fill in the end. Germline CDR1 reads SEHNR; CDR2 reads FQNEAQ (reference sequence). The CDR3 is 15 residues long.

Points on this clone: The CDR3 end falls 3 residues outside the read, so it is completed with the germline J gene. The chain joins TRBV7-6 to TRBJ1-2; the match to TRBD1 covers 12 bases. The CDR3 is 15 amino acids. The germline CDR1 and CDR2 sequences are SGHVS and FNYEAQ. The CDR3 spells CASSLEGQGADTYTF. The covered CDR3 bases are TGTGCCAGCAGCTTAGAGGGACAGGGGGCAGATACC.

To note about this clone: One end of the junction fails to match germline, which may point to a read error. Read data end 3 residues before the CDR3 end; the end is taken from the germline J gene. Other DNA sequences in this sample translate to the same CDR3. The chain joins TRBV29-1 to TRBJ2-3, with D tentatively TRBD1 (5 bases). The CDR3 totals 13 residues. Germline CDR1 SQVTM, CDR2 ANQGSEA. CDR3 in amino acids: CSVDQGGTDTQYF. The CDR3 DNA, read in part, is TGCAGCGTCGATCAGGGCGGCACAGACACG.

Remarks on this clone: The read ends 3 residues before the CDR3 terminus; that terminus is restored from the germline J gene. J is TRBJ2-5 and V is TRBV2; 7 bases line up with TRBD2. Germline CDR1 reads SNHLY; CDR2 reads FYNNEI. The CDR3 covers 17 residues. V shed 2 bases and J 2 bases; nucleotides not matched to a gene: 11. The sequenced part of the CDR3 DNA is TGTGCCAGCAGTGAACTAGCGGACACAACTCCACAAGAGACC. Translation: CASSELADTTPQET. In full, the CDR3 is CASSELADTTPQETQYF.